The sequence of this T cell receptor (beta chain) was determined in a study of T cell responses to AZD1222 COVID-19 vaccine listed by TCRdb under 2021. Notes on the research overall: TCR sequencing covered over 230 trial participants: 207 given two doses of AZD1222 and some 25 given two doses of MenACWY control vaccine. Trial participants were enrolled by age into subgroups of 18-55, 56-69 and 70-plus years, and about 150, 27 and 61 TCR-sequenced participants, respectively, were included in these subgroups.

Deletion took 1 base off V and 2 bases off J, with a span of 3 bases between the germline ends. The CDR3 numbers 12 residues from cysteine through phenylalanine. Just CDR3 DNA is preserved here, 36 bases in frame from base 1. CDR1 and CDR2, looked up from the germline V gene (reference sequence), are SEHNR and FQNEAQ. What the research found in general, with its limitations: Because no day 14 peak-response samples were available, the repertoires could be characterized only after the peak T cell response. A significant rise in spike-specific TCR breadth and depth was observed after two AZD1222 doses relative to day 0 and relative to MenACWY recipients. Reportedly, close to half of the unique spike-specific TCRs recognized epitopes lying outside the regions that are mutated in the B.1.351 and B.1.1.7 variants. In the small 56-69-year group, the increase in depth fell short of significance, most likely because of low power. Conclusions about previously exposed vaccinees are limited, since just five or six AZD1222 recipients were seropositive for SARS-CoV-2 at baseline. Vaccine-associated CD4 TCRs spanned the whole spike protein, with dominant responses in regions 160-218 and 743-854. Participants were mostly white British and included more females than males, and it was suggested by the authors that clonal diversity may have been underestimated.

As concerns this clone: The specificity of this receptor is unknown. Base qualities are not provided; no much larger clone lies one nucleotide away.

The CDR3 regions of human TCRbeta chains were subjected to immunosequencing. From the authors' description of their analysis: TCRs in the repertoires were compared against a reference library of SARS-CoV-2-specific TCRs that had been generated with the MIRA antigen-specificity platform. Breadth was defined as the fraction of unique TCRs that were SARS-CoV-2-associated. Depth was defined as the fraction of total T cells that were SARS-CoV-2-associated. Using the MIRA data, every spike-specific TCR was mapped to the spike region that the TCR reacted to and assigned to either a CD4 or a CD8 class. Log10-transformed breadth and depth values were compared by one-way ANOVA with Sidak's multiple comparisons tests. TCRdb re-hosts the immuneACCESS table, in-frame sequences only. Its copies lack some clones; in the studies checked, an unresolved V gene accounts for under half of them, and the cause for the rest is not known. The DNA gave D and trimming, while V, J and clone size come from that table. The sample table holds 120,000 to 150,000 clones, of which over 85% were seen once. Of the sample, 1.5% to 2% is held by the ten largest clones.

The time point label corresponds to: about 28 days (+/-7) after the second vaccine dose. AZD1222 recipients with second doses at about 4 weeks or about 12 weeks were pooled, because spike-specific TCR depth and breadth did not differ between schedules. Samples from vaccinated people were obtained from the UK trials COV001 and COV002, which included a single-blind randomized controlled phase 2/3 trial of AZD1222 (ChAdOx1 nCoV-19) in healthy adults. Trial participant PBMC samples were collected at day 0 and day 28 after the second dose for TCRbeta chain sequencing. The V and J segments used are TRBV7-9 and TRBJ2-7; the D gene cannot be named for sure. The receptor's source is an adult who received the AZD1222 COVID-19 vaccine. Specimen: peripheral blood, collected 28 days after the second AZD1222 dose. The DNA is TGTGCCAGCAGCTTAGTTACCTACGAGCAGTACTTC. The translation is CASSLVTYEQYF. With the portions outside the CDR3 filled from the reference TRBV7-9 and TRBJ2-7 genes, the complete variable region becomes DTGVSQNPRHKITKRGQNVTFRCDPISEHNRLYWYRQTLGQGPEFLTYFQNEAQLEKSRLLSDRFSAERPKGSFSTLEIQRTEQGDSAMYLCASSLVTYEQYFGPGTRLTVT.